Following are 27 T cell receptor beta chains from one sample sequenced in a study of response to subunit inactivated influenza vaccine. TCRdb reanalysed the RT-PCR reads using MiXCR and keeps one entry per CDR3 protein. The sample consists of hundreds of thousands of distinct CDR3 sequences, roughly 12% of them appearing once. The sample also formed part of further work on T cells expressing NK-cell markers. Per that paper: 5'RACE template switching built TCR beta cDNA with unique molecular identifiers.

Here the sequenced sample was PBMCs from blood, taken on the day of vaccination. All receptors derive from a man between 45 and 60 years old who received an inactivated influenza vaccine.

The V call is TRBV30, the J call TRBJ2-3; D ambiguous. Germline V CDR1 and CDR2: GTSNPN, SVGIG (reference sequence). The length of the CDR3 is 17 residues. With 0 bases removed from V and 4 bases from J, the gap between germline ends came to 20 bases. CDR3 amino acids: CAWSVLARGFFADTQYF. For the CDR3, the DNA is TGTGCCTGGAGTGTCTTGGCCCGCGGCTTCTTCGCAGATACGCAGTATTTT.

CDR3 region: CAWSSLGLAGETQYF. The CDR3 coding sequence is TGTGCCTGGAGTTCTCTCGGACTAGCTGGGGAGACCCAGTACTTC. This rearrangement joins TRBV30 to TRBJ2-5; 8 nucleotides line up with TRBD2. The germline V gene encodes CDR1 GTSNPN and CDR2 SVGIG (reference sequence). The J segment lost 5 bases and the V segment lost 2 bases, leaving 10 bases of the junction unmatched. The CDR3 is 15 amino acids.

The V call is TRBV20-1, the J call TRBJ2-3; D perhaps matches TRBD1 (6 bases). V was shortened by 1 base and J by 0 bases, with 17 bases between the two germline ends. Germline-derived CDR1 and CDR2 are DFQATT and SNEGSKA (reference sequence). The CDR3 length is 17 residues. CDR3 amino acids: CSARGGQRLTSTDTQYF. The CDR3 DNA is TGCAGTGCTAGAGGTGGACAGAGGCTGACTAGCACAGATACGCAGTATTTT.

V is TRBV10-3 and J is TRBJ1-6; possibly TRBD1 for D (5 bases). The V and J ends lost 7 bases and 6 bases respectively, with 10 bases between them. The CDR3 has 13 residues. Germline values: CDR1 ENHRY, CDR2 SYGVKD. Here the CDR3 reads CAINRDGNSPLHF. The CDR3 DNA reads TGTGCCATCAATAGGGACGGTAATTCACCCCTCCACTTT.

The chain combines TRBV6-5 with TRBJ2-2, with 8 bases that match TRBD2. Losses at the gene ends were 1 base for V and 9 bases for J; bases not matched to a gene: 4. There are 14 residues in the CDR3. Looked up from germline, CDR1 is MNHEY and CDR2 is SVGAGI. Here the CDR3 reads CASSYLTSARELFF. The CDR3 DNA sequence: TGTGCCAGCAGTTACTTGACTAGCGCCCGGGAGCTGTTTTTT.

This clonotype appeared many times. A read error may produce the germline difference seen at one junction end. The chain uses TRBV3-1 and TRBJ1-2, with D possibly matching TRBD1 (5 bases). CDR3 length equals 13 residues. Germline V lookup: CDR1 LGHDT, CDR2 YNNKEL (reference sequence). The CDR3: CASSQGLNYGYTF. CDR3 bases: TGCGCCAGCAGCCAGGGACTCAACTATGGCTACACCTTC.

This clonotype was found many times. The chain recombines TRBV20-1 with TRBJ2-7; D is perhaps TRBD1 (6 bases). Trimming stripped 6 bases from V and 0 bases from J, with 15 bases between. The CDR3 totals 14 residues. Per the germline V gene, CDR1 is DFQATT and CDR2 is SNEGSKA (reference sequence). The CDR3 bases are TGCAGTGCCAAGACAGGCGGTTTCTCCTACGAGCAGTACTTC. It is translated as CSAKTGGFSYEQYF.

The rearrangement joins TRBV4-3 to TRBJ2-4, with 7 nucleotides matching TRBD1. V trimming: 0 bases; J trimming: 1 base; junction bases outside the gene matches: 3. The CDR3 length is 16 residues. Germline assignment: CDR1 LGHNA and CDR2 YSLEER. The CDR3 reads CASSQEGGPAKNIQYF. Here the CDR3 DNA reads TGCGCCAGCAGCCAAGAAGGGGGCCCGGCCAAAAACATTCAGTACTTC.

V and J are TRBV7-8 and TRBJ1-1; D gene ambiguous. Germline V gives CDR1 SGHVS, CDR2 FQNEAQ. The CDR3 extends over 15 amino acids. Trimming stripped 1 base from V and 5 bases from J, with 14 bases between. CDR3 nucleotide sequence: TGTGCCAGCAGCTTAGGCCAAGGCAGGATAACTGAAGCTTTCTTT. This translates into CASSLGQGRITEAFF.

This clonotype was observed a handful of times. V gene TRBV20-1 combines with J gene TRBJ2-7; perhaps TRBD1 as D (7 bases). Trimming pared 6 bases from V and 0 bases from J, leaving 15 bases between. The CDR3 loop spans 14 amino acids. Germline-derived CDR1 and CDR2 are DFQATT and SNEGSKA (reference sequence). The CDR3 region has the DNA TGCAGTGCAGGCGGGACAGCCAACTCCTACGAGCAGTACTTC. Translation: CSAGGTANSYEQYF.

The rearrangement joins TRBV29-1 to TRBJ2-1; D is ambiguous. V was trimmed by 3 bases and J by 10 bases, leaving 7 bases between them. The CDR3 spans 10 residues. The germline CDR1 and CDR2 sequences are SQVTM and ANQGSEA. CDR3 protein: CSVELGEQFF. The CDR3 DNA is TGCAGCGTTGAGTTAGGGGAGCAGTTCTTC.

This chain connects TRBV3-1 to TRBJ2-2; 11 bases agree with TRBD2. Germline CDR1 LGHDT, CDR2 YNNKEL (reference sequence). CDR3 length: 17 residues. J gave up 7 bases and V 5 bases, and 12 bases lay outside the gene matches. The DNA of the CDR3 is TGTGCCAGCAGCTTCACTAGCGGGAGAGGTTCTGGCGGGGAGCTGTTTTTT. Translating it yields CASSFTSGRGSGGELFF.

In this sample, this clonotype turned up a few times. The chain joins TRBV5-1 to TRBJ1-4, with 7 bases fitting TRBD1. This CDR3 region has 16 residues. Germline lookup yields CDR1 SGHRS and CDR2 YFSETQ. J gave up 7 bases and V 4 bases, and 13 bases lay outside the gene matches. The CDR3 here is CASSAGQQMDFEKLFF. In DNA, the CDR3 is TGCGCCAGCAGCGCGGGACAGCAAATGGATTTTGAAAAACTGTTTTTT.

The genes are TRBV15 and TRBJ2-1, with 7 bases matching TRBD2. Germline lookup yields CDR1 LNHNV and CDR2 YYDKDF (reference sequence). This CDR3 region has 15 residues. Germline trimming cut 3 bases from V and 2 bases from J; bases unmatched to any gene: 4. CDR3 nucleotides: TGTGCCACCAGCAGTGGACTAGGGGCCTACAATGAGCAGTTCTTC. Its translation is CATSSGLGAYNEQFF.

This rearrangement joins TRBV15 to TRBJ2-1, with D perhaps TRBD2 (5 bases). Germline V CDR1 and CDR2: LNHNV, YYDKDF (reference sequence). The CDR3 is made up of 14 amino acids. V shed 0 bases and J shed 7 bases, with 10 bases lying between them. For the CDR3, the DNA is TGTGCCACCAGCAGAGAGCCGGGAAGTAATGAGCAGTTCTTC. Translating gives CATSREPGSNEQFF.

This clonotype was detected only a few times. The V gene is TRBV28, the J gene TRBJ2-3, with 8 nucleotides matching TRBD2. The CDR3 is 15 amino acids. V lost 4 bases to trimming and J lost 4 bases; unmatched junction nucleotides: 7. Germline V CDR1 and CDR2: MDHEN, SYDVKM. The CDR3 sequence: CASSSALLAADTQYF. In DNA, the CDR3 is TGTGCCAGCAGTTCGGCGCTACTAGCGGCAGATACGCAGTATTTT. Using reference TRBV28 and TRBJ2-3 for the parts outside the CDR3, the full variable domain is DVKVTQSSRYLVKRTGEKVFLECVQDMDHENMFWYRQDPGLGLRLIYFSYDVKMKEKGDIPEGYSVSREKKERFSLILESASTNQTSMYLCASSSALLAADTQYFGPGTRLTVL.

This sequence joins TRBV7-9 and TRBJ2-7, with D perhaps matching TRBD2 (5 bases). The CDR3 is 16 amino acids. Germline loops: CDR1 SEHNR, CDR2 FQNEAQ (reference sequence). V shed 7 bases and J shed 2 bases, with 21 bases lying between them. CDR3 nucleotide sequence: TGTGCCAGCACCGAGCTCACGAGGGTGGTTACCTACGAGCAGTACTTC. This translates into CASTELTRVVTYEQYF.

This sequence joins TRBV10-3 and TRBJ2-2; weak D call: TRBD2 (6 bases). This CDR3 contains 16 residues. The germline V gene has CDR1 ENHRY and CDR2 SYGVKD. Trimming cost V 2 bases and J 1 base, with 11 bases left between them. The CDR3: CAISETRGVNTGELFF. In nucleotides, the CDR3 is TGTGCCATCAGTGAGACGCGGGGAGTGAACACCGGGGAGCTGTTTTTT.

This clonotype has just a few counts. The CDR3 spells CASSHHRDSKLGQFF. CDR3 sequence (DNA): TGTGCCAGCAGCCATCACCGGGACTCCAAATTGGGGCAGTTCTTC. The rearrangement links TRBV14 to TRBJ2-1; D perhaps matches TRBD2 (6 bases). V was pared by 3 bases and J by 12 bases, with 21 bases between. Germline CDR1 and CDR2: SGHDN and FVKESK. This CDR3 spans 15 amino acids.

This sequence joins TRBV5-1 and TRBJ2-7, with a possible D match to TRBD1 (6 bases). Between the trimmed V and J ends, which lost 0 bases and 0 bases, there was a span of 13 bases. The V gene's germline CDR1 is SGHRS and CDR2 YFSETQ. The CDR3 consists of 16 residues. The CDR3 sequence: CASSLDGQTSSYEQYF. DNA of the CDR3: TGCGCCAGCAGCTTGGATGGACAGACAAGCTCCTACGAGCAGTACTTC.

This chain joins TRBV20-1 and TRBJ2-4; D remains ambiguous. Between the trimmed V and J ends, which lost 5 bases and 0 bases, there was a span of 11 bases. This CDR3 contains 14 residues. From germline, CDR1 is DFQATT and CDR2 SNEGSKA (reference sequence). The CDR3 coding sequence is TGCAGTGCTGAGAGCCCACGAGCCAAAAACATTCAGTACTTC. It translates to CSAESPRAKNIQYF.

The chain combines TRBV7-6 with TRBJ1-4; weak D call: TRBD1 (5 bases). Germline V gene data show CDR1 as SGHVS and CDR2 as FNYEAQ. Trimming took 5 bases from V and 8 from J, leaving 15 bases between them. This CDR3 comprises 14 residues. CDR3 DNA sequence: TGTGCCAGCAGCCCTGGGACCAGAGGGGAAAAACTGTTTTTT. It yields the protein CASSPGTRGEKLFF. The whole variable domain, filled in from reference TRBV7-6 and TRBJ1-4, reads GAGVSQSPRYKVTKRGQDVALRCDPISGHVSLYWYRQALGQGPEFLTYFNYEAQQDKSGLPNDRFSAERPEGSISTLTIQRTEQRDSAMYRCASSPGTRGEKLFFGSGTQLSVL.

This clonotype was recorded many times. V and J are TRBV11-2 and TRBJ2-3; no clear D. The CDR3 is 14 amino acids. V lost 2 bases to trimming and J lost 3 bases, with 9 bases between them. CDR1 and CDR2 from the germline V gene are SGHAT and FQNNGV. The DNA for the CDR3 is TGTGCCAGCAGCTTAAGGTTACGGACAGATACGCAGTATTTT. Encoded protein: CASSLRLRTDTQYF.

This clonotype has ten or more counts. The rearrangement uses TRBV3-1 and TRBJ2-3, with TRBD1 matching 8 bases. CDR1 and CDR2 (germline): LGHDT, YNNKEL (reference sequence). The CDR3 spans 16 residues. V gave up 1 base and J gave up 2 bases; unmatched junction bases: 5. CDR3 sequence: CASSQGTGSATDTQYF. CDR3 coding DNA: TGTGCCAGCAGCCAAGGGACAGGGAGTGCCACAGATACGCAGTATTTT.

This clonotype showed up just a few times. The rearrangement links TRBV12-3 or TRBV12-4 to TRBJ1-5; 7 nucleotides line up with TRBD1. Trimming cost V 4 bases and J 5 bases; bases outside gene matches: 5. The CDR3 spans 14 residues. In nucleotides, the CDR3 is TGTGCCAGCAGTTCCGGGACAGCGGATCAGCCCCAGCATTTT. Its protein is CASSSGTADQPQHF.

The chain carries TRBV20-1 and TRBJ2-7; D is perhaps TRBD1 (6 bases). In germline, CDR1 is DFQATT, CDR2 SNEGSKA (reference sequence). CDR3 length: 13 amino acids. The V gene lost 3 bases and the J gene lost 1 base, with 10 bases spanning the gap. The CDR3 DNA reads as TGCAGTGCTAGGAGCAGGGGTTCCTACGAGCAGTACTTC. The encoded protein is CSARSRGSYEQYF.

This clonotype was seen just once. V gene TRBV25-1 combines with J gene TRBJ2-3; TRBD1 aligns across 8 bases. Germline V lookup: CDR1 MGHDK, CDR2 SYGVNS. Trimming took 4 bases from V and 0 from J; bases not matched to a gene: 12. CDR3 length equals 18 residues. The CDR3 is CASSAGQGFLSSTDTQYF. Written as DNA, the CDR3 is TGTGCCAGCAGTGCCGGACAGGGCTTCCTGTCTAGCACAGATACGCAGTATTTT. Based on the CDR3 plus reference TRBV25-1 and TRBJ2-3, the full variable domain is EADIYQTPRYLVIGTGKKITLECSQTMGHDKMYWYQQDPGMELHLIHYSYGVNSTEKGDLSSESTVSRIRTEHFPLTLESARPSHTSQYLCASSAGQGFLSSTDTQYFGPGTRLTVL.